Listed below are T cell receptor beta chains from one sample, sequenced in a study of blood T cell repertoires in COVID-19. Generated by immunoSEQ multiplex PCR, the TCRdb table keeps only in-frame clones and is missing some. The sample includes under 150,000 clones, 75% to 85% of them seen just once. Sequencing was performed on peripheral blood. The receptors originated from a man in his sixties with acute or convalescent COVID-19. Each CDR3 is given with its conserved first and last residue. The order of the fields is J gene, D gene, V gene, CDR3 protein. A D gene is named only where the DNA matches it firmly.

j_gene: TRBJ2-5
d_gene: -
v_gene: TRBV6-5
CDR3aa: CASRGSGQETQYF

j_gene: TRBJ2-3
d_gene: -
v_gene: TRBV10-1
CDR3aa: CASSEVRGNTQYF

j_gene: TRBJ2-5
d_gene: -
v_gene: TRBV11-2
CDR3aa: CASSFGVHFQETQYF

j_gene: TRBJ2-6
d_gene: -
v_gene: TRBV2
CDR3aa: CASNRGPGANVLTF

j_gene: TRBJ2-3
d_gene: TRBD2
v_gene: TRBV11-2
CDR3aa: CASSRRTSGVATSTDTQYF

j_gene: TRBJ2-5
d_gene: TRBD2
v_gene: TRBV2
CDR3aa: CASSVGGRARETQYF

j_gene: TRBJ1-2
d_gene: -
v_gene: TRBV16
CDR3aa: CASSQQQGGYTF

j_gene: TRBJ2-7
d_gene: -
v_gene: TRBV5-4
CDR3aa: CASSLGGTLGLSDEQYF

j_gene: TRBJ2-1
d_gene: TRBD2
v_gene: TRBV6-5
CDR3aa: CASSLGGRAYNEQFF

j_gene: TRBJ1-5
d_gene: -
v_gene: TRBV19
CDR3aa: CASSIGRGGLSNQPQHF

j_gene: TRBJ1-5
d_gene: TRBD1
v_gene: TRBV12-3/TRBV12-4
CDR3aa: CASSSTGQPQHF

j_gene: TRBJ2-2
d_gene: -
v_gene: TRBV7-9
CDR3aa: CASSFRESGELFF

j_gene: TRBJ1-2
d_gene: TRBD1
v_gene: TRBV7-9
CDR3aa: CASTFSTGREGYTF

j_gene: TRBJ2-4
d_gene: TRBD1
v_gene: TRBV11-2
CDR3aa: CASSFWSGQALNIQYF

j_gene: TRBJ1-2
d_gene: TRBD1
v_gene: TRBV10-3
CDR3aa: CAISEGQGMVGYTF

j_gene: TRBJ1-6
d_gene: -
v_gene: TRBV28
CDR3aa: CASLSNNSPLHF

j_gene: TRBJ1-1
d_gene: -
v_gene: TRBV20-1
CDR3aa: CSALLQGEAFF

j_gene: TRBJ2-7
d_gene: -
v_gene: TRBV6-5
CDR3aa: CASRPTWSYEQYF

j_gene: TRBJ1-5
d_gene: -
v_gene: TRBV28
CDR3aa: CASSRDFNQPQHF

j_gene: TRBJ1-1
d_gene: -
v_gene: TRBV7-3
CDR3aa: CASSLRVTDNTEAFF

j_gene: TRBJ2-7
d_gene: -
v_gene: TRBV7-2
CDR3aa: CASSLSRYPSYEQYF

j_gene: TRBJ2-2
d_gene: -
v_gene: TRBV21-1
CDR3aa: CASSKDPPGIDGELFF

j_gene: TRBJ1-4
d_gene: TRBD1
v_gene: TRBV7-8
CDR3aa: CASRRRLGTGDEKLFF

j_gene: TRBJ1-1
d_gene: -
v_gene: TRBV12-3/TRBV12-4
CDR3aa: CASSPPGTAEAFF

j_gene: TRBJ2-5
d_gene: -
v_gene: TRBV30
CDR3aa: CAWSPFQGFGETQYF

j_gene: TRBJ2-5
d_gene: TRBD2
v_gene: TRBV5-6
CDR3aa: CASSPERGGQETQYF

j_gene: TRBJ2-1
d_gene: TRBD2
v_gene: TRBV7-9
CDR3aa: CASSLATSGNNEQFF

j_gene: TRBJ2-5
d_gene: -
v_gene: TRBV7-6
CDR3aa: CASSLAFGIQETQYF

j_gene: TRBJ2-1
d_gene: TRBD1
v_gene: TRBV5-1
CDR3aa: CASSHPEQGANEQFF

j_gene: TRBJ2-5
d_gene: TRBD2
v_gene: TRBV13
CDR3aa: CASSPRGSGSTQYF

j_gene: TRBJ1-5
d_gene: -
v_gene: TRBV11-2
CDR3aa: CASSFGSGNQPQHF

j_gene: TRBJ2-5
d_gene: TRBD2
v_gene: TRBV3-1/TRBV3-2
CDR3aa: CASSLTAGGPETQYF

j_gene: TRBJ2-7
d_gene: -
v_gene: TRBV7-9
CDR3aa: CASSSKGLAGNEQYF

j_gene: TRBJ1-1
d_gene: -
v_gene: TRBV28
CDR3aa: CASSFQGTEAFF

j_gene: TRBJ2-2
d_gene: TRBD1
v_gene: TRBV12-5
CDR3aa: CASGATGMNTGELFF

j_gene: TRBJ1-5
d_gene: -
v_gene: TRBV10-1
CDR3aa: CASSELLNRSNQPQHF

j_gene: TRBJ1-5
d_gene: -
v_gene: TRBV19
CDR3aa: CASSMGPQGQPQHF

j_gene: TRBJ1-1
d_gene: TRBD1
v_gene: TRBV10-3
CDR3aa: CAISDLGTGRNTEAFF

j_gene: TRBJ2-7
d_gene: -
v_gene: TRBV4-1
CDR3aa: CASGTSYEQYF

j_gene: TRBJ2-1
d_gene: TRBD2
v_gene: TRBV5-1
CDR3aa: CASTGLAEYNEQFF

j_gene: TRBJ1-2
d_gene: TRBD1
v_gene: TRBV27
CDR3aa: CASSGQGHYGYTF